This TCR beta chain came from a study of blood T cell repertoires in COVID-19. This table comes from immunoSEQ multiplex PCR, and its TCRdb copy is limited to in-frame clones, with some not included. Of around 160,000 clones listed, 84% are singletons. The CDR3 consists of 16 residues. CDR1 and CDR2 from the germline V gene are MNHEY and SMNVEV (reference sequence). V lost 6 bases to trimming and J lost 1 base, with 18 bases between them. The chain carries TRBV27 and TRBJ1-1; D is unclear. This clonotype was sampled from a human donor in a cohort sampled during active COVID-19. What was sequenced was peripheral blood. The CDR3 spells CASSSEVLSPNTEAFF. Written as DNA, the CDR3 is TGTGCCAGCAGCTCTGAGGTCCTTAGTCCGAACACTGAAGCTTTCTTT.